Following are 27 T cell receptor beta chains from one sample sequenced in a study of CXCR3-negative and CXCR3-positive naive CD8 T cells. UMI-tagged TRB cDNA libraries were built via 5' RACE. Reprocessing the 5' RACE reads, TCRdb reports a single entry for every CDR3 protein and omits DNA. This specimen shows about 30,000 distinct CDR3 sequences; the ten leading clones hold about a tenth. The sequencing input was memory CD8+ T cells from blood. The receptor set was obtained from a human donor in good health. Some clones in this sample may be carry-over from other donors' samples.

CDR3 protein: CASSPIAGLTDTQYF. This chain uses TRBV7-2 with TRBJ2-3; with no DNA, the TCRdb D assignment of TRBD2 cannot be verified. The germline V gene encodes CDR1 SGHTA and CDR2 FQGNSA. This CDR3 contains 15 residues.

The chain uses TRBV7-2 and TRBJ2-7; TCRdb reports TRBD2, a call that lacks DNA to check it against. Germline CDR1 and CDR2: SGHTA and FQGNSA. CDR3 length: 15 residues. CDR3: CASSLGLAEGYEQYF.

The V and J genes are TRBV4-2 and TRBJ2-7; TCRdb calls TRBD2, which cannot be checked without DNA. Germline lookup yields CDR1 LGHNA and CDR2 YNFKEQ. This CDR3 contains 15 residues. CDR3 sequence reads: CASSHGLAGYYEQYF.

The chain recombines TRBV10-3 with TRBJ2-1; no DNA is available, so the TRBD2 call from TCRdb remains unchecked. The germline V gene has CDR1 ENHRY and CDR2 SYGVKD. The CDR3 is 17 residues long. CDR3 sequence reads: CAISEPRGTSGTGEQFF.

The chain recombines TRBV15 with TRBJ1-1. The germline V gene encodes CDR1 LNHNV and CDR2 YYDKDF (reference sequence). The CDR3 consists of 15 residues. The chain's CDR3 is CATSRLEVLNTEAFF.

V gene TRBV29-1 combines with J gene TRBJ2-7; absent DNA, TCRdb's TRBD1 call cannot be checked. The CDR3 runs to 13 residues. Germline V lookup: CDR1 SQVTM, CDR2 ANQGSEA. CDR3 sequence reads: CSVFTDKAYEQYF.

The chain combines TRBV12-5 with TRBJ2-1; TCRdb's D call, TRBD2, is unchecked because there is no DNA. CDR3 length: 12 residues. The germline gives CDR1 LGHNT, CDR2 FRNRAP. The CDR3 protein is CASGPGGKKQFF. The variable domain in full, with the rest retrieved from reference TRBV12-5 and TRBJ2-1, is DARVTQTPRHKVTEMGQEVTMRCQPILGHNTVFWYRQTMMQGLELLAYFRNRAPLDDSGMPKDRFSAEMPDATLATLKIQPSEPRDSAVYFCASGPGGKKQFFGPGTRLTVL.

This chain links TRBV20-1 with TRBJ1-3; TCRdb indicates TRBD1, and absent DNA this call remains unverified. The CDR3 is made up of 13 amino acids. Looked up from germline, CDR1 is DFQATT and CDR2 is SNEGSKA (reference sequence). This CDR3 reads CSASHRTLNTIYF.

J is TRBJ2-1 and V is TRBV5-5. CDR1 is SGHKS and CDR2 is YYEKEE in the germline V gene (reference sequence). CDR3 length equals 12 residues. Here the CDR3 reads CASSSPNNEQFF.

The chain links TRBV5-1 to TRBJ2-7; TCRdb reports TRBD1, a call that lacks DNA to check it against. The CDR3 is 14 amino acids. CDR1 is SGHRS, CDR2 YFSETQ, per germline. The CDR3 loop is CASSATGLRHEQYF.

This rearrangement joins TRBV7-2 to TRBJ2-3; TCRdb's D gene call, TRBD2, goes unchecked for lack of DNA. The CDR3 extends over 16 amino acids. Germline assignment: CDR1 SGHTA and CDR2 FQGNSA. The CDR3 region is CASSSLGSGATDTQYF.

The chain uses TRBV6-6 and TRBJ2-3; TCRdb's D gene call, TRBD1, goes unchecked for lack of DNA. CDR1 is MNHNY and CDR2 is SVGAGI in the germline V gene (reference sequence). This CDR3 spans 15 amino acids. The CDR3 spells CASSYGQGAGDTQYF.

The chain joins TRBV14 to TRBJ2-7. This CDR3 region has 11 residues. Germline assignment: CDR1 SGHDN and CDR2 FVKESK. The CDR3 reads CASSQGHEQYF.

V and J are TRBV20-1 and TRBJ2-3. There are 13 residues in the CDR3. Germline assignment: CDR1 DFQATT and CDR2 SNEGSKA (reference sequence). The chain's CDR3 is CSASAESTDTQYF.

This chain uses TRBV27 with TRBJ2-3; lacking DNA, the TRBD2 call made by TCRdb goes unchecked. CDR3 length: 14 amino acids. Germline V gene lookup returns CDR1 MNHEY and CDR2 SMNVEV (reference sequence). The CDR3 loop reads CASSLQRFTDTQYF.

The V call is TRBV4-3, the J call TRBJ2-7; TCRdb selects TRBD2, and the lack of DNA leaves this call unchecked. This CDR3 is 16 amino acids long. The germline V gene has CDR1 LGHNA and CDR2 YSLEER. CDR3 amino acids: CASSQDHTSGLYEQYF.

The J gene is TRBJ2-7, the V gene TRBV4-3. Germline loops: CDR1 LGHNA, CDR2 YSLEER. The CDR3 length is 15 residues. The CDR3: CASSQTVSSYNEQYF.

The rearrangement links TRBV27 to TRBJ2-5; TCRdb returns TRBD2, unconfirmable since there is no DNA. Germline V gene lookup returns CDR1 MNHEY and CDR2 SMNVEV (reference sequence). This CDR3 spans 12 amino acids. The CDR3 loop reads CASASGQETQYF.

The chain joins TRBV6-2 or TRBV6-3 to TRBJ2-5; the TCRdb call, TRBD1, lacks DNA for checking. This CDR3 comprises 16 residues. Germline V CDR1 and CDR2: MNHEY, SVGEGT. The CDR3 spells CASSDLKDLSAETQYF.

V and J are TRBV29-1 and TRBJ2-2; TCRdb calls TRBD1, which cannot be checked without DNA. The CDR3 runs to 17 residues. CDR1 and CDR2 (germline): SQVTM, ANQGSEA. The CDR3 region is CSVEDHQGTGATGELFF.

The chain has TRBV25-1 and TRBJ1-1; there is no DNA to check the TCRdb D call of TRBD1. Germline CDR1 and CDR2: MGHDK and SYGVNS. The CDR3 covers 14 residues. CDR3 in amino acids: CASSEYQGGTEAFF.

This sequence joins TRBV29-1 and TRBJ1-2; TCRdb's assignment of TRBD1 cannot be checked, as there is no DNA. Per germline, CDR1 SQVTM and CDR2 ANQGSEA. This CDR3 is 11 amino acids long. CDR3 amino acids: CSAPGGDGYTF.

V and J are TRBV4-3 and TRBJ1-1; lacking DNA, the TRBD1 call made by TCRdb goes unchecked. The CDR3 has 16 residues. CDR1 is LGHNA and CDR2 is YSLEER in the germline V gene. CDR3 region: CASSPGGHGESTEAFF.

J is TRBJ1-1 and V is TRBV7-2. Germline CDR1 and CDR2: SGHTA and FQGNSA. The CDR3 has 15 residues. This chain's CDR3 is CASSLRDYLNTEAFF. Full variable domain (missing parts from reference TRBV7-2 and TRBJ1-1): GAGVSQSPSNKVTEKGKDVELRCDPISGHTALYWYRQSLGQGLEFLIYFQGNSAPDKSGLPSDRFSAERTGGSVSTLTIQRTQQEDSAVYLCASSLRDYLNTEAFFGQGTRLTVV.

This chain links TRBV7-3 with TRBJ1-1; checking the TCRdb D call of TRBD1 is not possible without DNA. The CDR3 contains 13 residues. The V gene's germline CDR1 is SGHTA and CDR2 FQGTGA. CDR3: CATRGQGFIEAFF.

The V gene is TRBV5-4, the J gene TRBJ2-1; as DNA is missing, the TRBD1 call by TCRdb cannot be tested. The CDR3 has 13 amino acids. Germline CDR1 and CDR2: SGHNT and YYREEE (reference sequence). The CDR3 is CASSLGDTNEQFF.

The genes are TRBV9 and TRBJ2-1; lacking DNA, the TRBD1 call made by TCRdb goes unchecked. The CDR3 has 14 amino acids. CDR1 is SGDLS and CDR2 is YYNGEE in the germline V gene. CDR3 residues: CASSAGPSYNEQFF. Full variable domain (missing parts from reference TRBV9 and TRBJ2-1): DSGVTQTPKHLITATGQRVTLRCSPRSGDLSVYWYQQSLDQGLQFLIQYYNGEERAKGNILERFSAQQFPDLHSELNLSSLELGDSALYFCASSAGPSYNEQFFGPGTRLTVL.